The next 22 T cell receptor beta chains were all read from a single sample in a study of blood T cell repertoires in COVID-19. Clones were read by immunoSEQ multiplex PCR, and TCRdb kept only the in-frame ones, dropping some. This table has 90,000 to 150,000 clones, 80% to 90% appearing once. Sequenced input: peripheral blood. Receptors were obtained from a human donor in a cohort sampled during active COVID-19.

The V call is TRBV18, the J call TRBJ2-3; 13 nucleotides line up with TRBD2. The trim removed 5 bases at V and 6 bases at J, leaving 8 bases unmatched. Germline V lookup: CDR1 KGHSH, CDR2 LQKENI. The CDR3 runs to 16 residues. This chain's CDR3 is CASSGTSGTARDTQYF. The CDR3 bases are TGTGCCAGCTCAGGGACTAGCGGGACCGCTCGGGATACGCAGTATTTT. The whole variable domain, filled in from reference TRBV18 and TRBJ2-3, reads NAGVMQNPRHLVRRRGQEARLRCSPMKGHSHVYWYRQLPEEGLKFMVYLQKENIIDESGMPKERFSAEFPKEGPSILRIQQVVRGDSAAYFCASSGTSGTARDTQYFGPGTRLTVL.

The V and J genes are TRBV7-2 and TRBJ2-5, with D hard to call. The V gene's germline CDR1 is SGHTA and CDR2 FQGNSA. Deletions cut 5 bases from V and 1 base from J, with 14 bases between. The CDR3 consists of 15 residues. The CDR3 reads CASSAAYGGQETQYF. The CDR3 nucleotides read TGTGCCAGCAGCGCGGCGTACGGTGGCCAAGAGACCCAGTACTTC.

Turning to this clone: The sample holds other DNA sequences that translate to the same CDR3. The chain couples TRBV3-1 (or the pseudogene TRBV3-2) to TRBJ2-7; 7 bases match TRBD1. CDR3 size: 12 residues. The ends lost 4 bases at V and 4 bases at J; junction bases unmatched: 1. Looked up from germline, CDR1 is LGHDT and CDR2 is YNNKEL (reference sequence). The CDR3: CASSRQGYEQYF. The CDR3 nucleotides read TGTGCCAGCAGCCGACAGGGTTACGAGCAGTACTTC.

On this clone: At one end, the junction sequence differs from germline, possibly due to a read error. The gene calls are TRBV7-7 and TRBJ2-5, with D possibly matching TRBD1 (6 bases). Germline V gene data show CDR1 as SSHAT and CDR2 as FNYEAQ (reference sequence). This CDR3 contains 15 residues. The CDR3 region has the DNA TGTGCTAGCAGCCCCATCGGGACAAACCAAGAGACCCAGTACTTC. As protein: CASSPIGTNQETQYF.

Concerning this clone: The same CDR3 can be traced to other DNA sequences in this sample. The genes are TRBV24-1 and TRBJ2-5; 10 bases line up with TRBD1. V shed 4 bases, J shed 0 bases, and the junction held 4 bases outside the gene matches. The germline V gene has CDR1 KGHDR and CDR2 SFDVKD. The CDR3 totals 16 residues. DNA for the CDR3: TGTGCCACCAGTGAGGGGACAGGGGTTCACCAAGAGACCCAGTACTTC. It codes for CATSEGTGVHQETQYF.

The chain joins TRBV6-1 to TRBJ2-3; the match to TRBD1 covers 8 bases. The CDR3 has 14 amino acids. V gave up 3 bases and J gave up 3 bases; unmatched junction bases: 2. Per germline, CDR1 MNHNS and CDR2 SASEGT. Here the CDR3 reads CASSDRGPTDTQYF. In DNA form, the CDR3 reads TGTGCCAGCAGTGACAGGGGGCCAACAGATACGCAGTATTTT.

The chain carries TRBV25-1 and TRBJ2-7, with D unclear. V gave up 4 bases and J gave up 1 base, with 14 bases separating them. The CDR3 consists of 15 residues. Germline V lookup: CDR1 MGHDK, CDR2 SYGVNS. The CDR3 DNA reads TGTGCCAGCAGTGCAATACTGCGAAATTCCTACGAGCAGTACTTC. Residues: CASSAILRNSYEQYF.

This chain links TRBV7-9 with TRBJ1-6; D call uncertain. This CDR3 spans 14 amino acids. Germline-derived CDR1 and CDR2 are SEHNR and FQNEAQ (reference sequence). Trimming removed 1 base at V and 10 bases at J, with 11 bases between. The CDR3 is CASSLGQALSPLHF. DNA for the CDR3: TGTGCCAGCAGCTTAGGGCAGGCGCTATCACCCCTCCACTTT. Full variable domain (remainder filled in from reference TRBV7-9 and TRBJ1-6): DTGVSQNPRHKITKRGQNVTFRCDPISEHNRLYWYRQTLGQGPEFLTYFQNEAQLEKSRLLSDRFSAERPKGSFSTLEIQRTEQGDSAMYLCASSLGQALSPLHFGNGTRLTVT.

The table lists this clone with a few counts. This chain uses TRBV2 with TRBJ1-5; 7 bases agree with TRBD1. V shed 6 bases, J shed 6 bases, and the junction held 8 bases outside the gene matches. The CDR3 runs to 14 residues. Germline-derived CDR1 and CDR2 are SNHLY and FYNNEI. The CDR3: CASRLTGAAQPQHF. The CDR3 DNA follows: TGTGCCAGCAGGCTTACAGGGGCCGCTCAGCCCCAGCATTTT.

The chain joins TRBV6-2 or TRBV6-3 to TRBJ1-1; D is uncertain. Germline V CDR1 and CDR2: MNHEY, SVGEGT. V shed 6 bases and J shed 1 base, with 15 bases lying between them. The CDR3 sequence is 15 residues long. The CDR3 DNA reads as TGTGCCAGCAGCTATATCGATATACAGAACACTGAAGCTTTCTTT. It is translated as CASSYIDIQNTEAFF.

This sequence joins TRBV7-9 and TRBJ2-1; TRBD1 agrees at 12 bases. CDR1 is SEHNR, CDR2 FQNEAQ, per germline (reference sequence). The CDR3 runs 15 residues. The junction had 8 bases not matched to a gene; V was cut back by 6 bases and J by 8 bases. The CDR3 spells CASSSGTGGWDEQFF. DNA of the CDR3: TGTGCCAGCAGTTCCGGGACAGGGGGCTGGGATGAGCAGTTCTTC.

The V and J genes are TRBV21-1 and TRBJ2-4; the DNA was not compared with TRBD2, the D call given in the table. TRBV21-1 corresponds to a pseudogene. The CDR3 runs 16 residues. The CDR3 region is CASIPKRGGAKNIQYF. In nucleotides, the CDR3 is TGTGCCAGCATCCCAAAGAGGGGGGGAGCCAAAAACATTCAGTACTTC.

The V gene is TRBV28, the J gene TRBJ1-3, with TRBD1 matching 7 bases. The junction had 6 bases not matched to a gene; V was cut back by 4 bases and J by 0 bases. This CDR3 region has 16 residues. The germline gives CDR1 MDHEN, CDR2 SYDVKM. The CDR3: CASSSGTVPSGNTIYF. Here the CDR3 DNA reads TGTGCCAGCAGTTCCGGGACAGTCCCCTCTGGAAACACCATATATTTT.

This clone was seen only once. The genes are TRBV12-3 or TRBV12-4 and TRBJ2-3, with 11 nucleotides matching TRBD1. This CDR3 has 13 amino acids. V lost 6 bases and J lost 6; bases outside the gene matches: 2. Here the CDR3 reads CASSWDRGDTQYF. The CDR3 bases are TGTGCCAGCAGCTGGGACAGGGGGGATACGCAGTATTTT.

The J gene is TRBJ2-7, the V gene TRBV7-9; D possibly corresponds to TRBD2 (6 bases). V was clipped by 8 bases and J by 1 base, with 9 bases between them. The CDR3 runs 12 residues. Germline values: CDR1 SEHNR, CDR2 FQNEAQ (reference sequence). The CDR3 reads CASGGVSYEQYF. The CDR3 DNA reads as TGTGCCAGCGGCGGGGTATCCTACGAGCAGTACTTC. The whole variable domain, remainder taken from reference TRBV7-9 and TRBJ2-7, is DTGVSQNPRHKITKRGQNVTFRCDPISEHNRLYWYRQTLGQGPEFLTYFQNEAQLEKSRLLSDRFSAERPKGSFSTLEIQRTEQGDSAMYLCASGGVSYEQYFGPGTRLTVT.

This clone came up once. The chain links TRBV19 to TRBJ1-5; D perhaps matches TRBD1 (5 bases). The CDR3 totals 14 residues. Germline V lookup: CDR1 LNHDA, CDR2 SQIVND (reference sequence). V was clipped by 10 bases and J by 0 bases, with 13 bases between them. The CDR3 DNA is TGTGCCACAACGACAGTGAATAGCAATCAGCCCCAGCATTTT. As protein: CATTTVNSNQPQHF. Looking up the rest from reference TRBV19 and TRBJ1-5 gives the full variable domain: DGGITQSPKYLFRKEGQNVTLSCEQNLNHDAMYWYRQDPGQGLRLIYYSQIVNDFQKGDIAEGYSVSREKKESFPLTVTSAQKNPTAFYLCATTTVNSNQPQHFGDGTRLSIL.

The chain joins TRBV5-1 to TRBJ1-4; D ambiguous. V lost 0 bases to trimming and J lost 4 bases, with 4 bases between them. This CDR3 is built from 13 residues. Germline V lookup: CDR1 SGHRS, CDR2 YFSETQ. CDR3 in amino acids: CASSLAGNEKLFF. The CDR3 DNA reads TGCGCCAGCAGCTTGGCCGGTAATGAAAAACTGTTTTTT. The full variable domain, completed using reference TRBV5-1 and TRBJ1-4, is KAGVTQTPRYLIKTRGQQVTLSCSPISGHRSVSWYQQTPGQGLQFLFEYFSETQRNKGNFPGRFSGRQFSNSRSEMNVSTLELGDSALYLCASSLAGNEKLFFGSGTQLSVL.

The chain recombines TRBV14 with TRBJ2-5, with TRBD2 matching 10 bases. Unmatched junction bases numbered 7, after V lost 2 bases and J lost 4 bases. Germline V lookup: CDR1 SGHDN, CDR2 FVKESK. This CDR3 has 16 amino acids. CDR3 in DNA: TGTGCCAGCAGCCAAACCCGGACTAGCGGAAGAGAGACCCAGTACTTC. Translated: CASSQTRTSGRETQYF.

This clone was observed once. The gene calls are TRBV7-2 and TRBJ1-5; tentative D call: TRBD1 (5 bases). Trimming stripped 1 base from V and 5 bases from J, with 15 bases between. The CDR3 is made up of 16 amino acids. Germline CDR1 SGHTA, CDR2 FQGNSA. The CDR3 is CASSLDTYWGDQPQHF. The CDR3 DNA reads TGTGCCAGCAGCTTAGACACCTATTGGGGGGATCAGCCCCAGCATTTT.

The V call is TRBV7-2, the J call TRBJ2-2; the match to TRBD2 covers 10 bases. Germline CDR1 and CDR2: SGHTA and FQGNSA. The length of the CDR3 is 16 residues. V lost 2 bases, J lost 2 bases, and 2 bases stayed unmatched. The chain's CDR3 is CASSLTSGTNTGELFF. The CDR3 DNA sequence: TGTGCCAGCAGCTTAACTAGCGGGACTAACACCGGGGAGCTGTTTTTT. The whole variable domain, filled in from reference TRBV7-2 and TRBJ2-2, reads GAGVSQSPSNKVTEKGKDVELRCDPISGHTALYWYRQSLGQGLEFLIYFQGNSAPDKSGLPSDRFSAERTGGSVSTLTIQRTQQEDSAVYLCASSLTSGTNTGELFFGEGSRLTVL.

The chain couples TRBV14 to TRBJ2-3; TRBD2 agrees at 13 bases. V gave up 4 bases and J gave up 5 bases; unmatched junction bases: 6. Per the germline V gene, CDR1 is SGHDN and CDR2 is FVKESK. The CDR3 loop spans 16 amino acids. CDR3 nucleotide sequence: TGTGCCAGCAGCCCGCTGACTAGCGGGGGGAGAGATACGCAGTATTTT. Translation gives CASSPLTSGGRDTQYF.

This chain uses TRBV6-5 with TRBJ2-1; perhaps TRBD1 as D (6 bases). Germline assignment: CDR1 MNHEY and CDR2 SVGAGI. The CDR3 covers 15 residues. Trimming removed 0 bases from V and 8 bases from J, with 14 bases in between. The CDR3 nucleotides read TGTGCCAGCAGTTACTCGGGCCCAGGGGTAGATGAGCAGTTCTTC. Translation gives CASSYSGPGVDEQFF.